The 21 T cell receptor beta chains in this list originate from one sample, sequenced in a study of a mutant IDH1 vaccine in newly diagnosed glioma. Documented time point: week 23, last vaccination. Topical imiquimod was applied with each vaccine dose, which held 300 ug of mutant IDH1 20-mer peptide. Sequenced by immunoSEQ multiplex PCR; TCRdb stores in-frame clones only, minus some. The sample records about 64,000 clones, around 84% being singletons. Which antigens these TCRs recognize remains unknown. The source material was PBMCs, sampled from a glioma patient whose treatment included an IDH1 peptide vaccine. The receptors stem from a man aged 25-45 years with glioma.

CDR3 sequence (DNA): TGTGCCAGCAGCGCCCGGGCCCCGGGACGGAACACTGAAGCTTTCTTT. Amino acid sequence: CASSARAPGRNTEAFF. This rearrangement joins TRBV7-9 to TRBJ1-1, with D perhaps TRBD1 (5 bases). V was clipped by 5 bases and J by 1 base, with 17 bases between them. This CDR3 comprises 16 residues. Germline V lookup: CDR1 SEHNR, CDR2 FQNEAQ (reference sequence).

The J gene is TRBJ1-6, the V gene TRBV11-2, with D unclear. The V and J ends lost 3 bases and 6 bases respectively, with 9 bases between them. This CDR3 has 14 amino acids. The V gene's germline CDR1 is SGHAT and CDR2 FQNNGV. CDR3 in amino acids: CASSFGNFNSPLHF. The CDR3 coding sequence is TGTGCCAGCAGCTTCGGGAATTTTAATTCACCCCTCCACTTT.

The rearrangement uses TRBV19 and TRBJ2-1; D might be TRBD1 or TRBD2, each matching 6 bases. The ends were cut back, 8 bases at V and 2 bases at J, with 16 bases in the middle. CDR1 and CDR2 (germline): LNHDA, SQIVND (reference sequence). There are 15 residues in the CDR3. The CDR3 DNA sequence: TGTGCCAGTTGGGGGGCAGAACGGGCCTACAATGAGCAGTTCTTC. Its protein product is CASWGAERAYNEQFF.

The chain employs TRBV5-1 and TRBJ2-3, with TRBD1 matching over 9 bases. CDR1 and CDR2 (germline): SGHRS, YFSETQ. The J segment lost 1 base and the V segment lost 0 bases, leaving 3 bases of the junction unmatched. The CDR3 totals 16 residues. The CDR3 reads CASSLGDRAGTDTQYF. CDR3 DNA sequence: TGCGCCAGCAGCTTGGGGGACAGGGCTGGCACAGATACGCAGTATTTT.

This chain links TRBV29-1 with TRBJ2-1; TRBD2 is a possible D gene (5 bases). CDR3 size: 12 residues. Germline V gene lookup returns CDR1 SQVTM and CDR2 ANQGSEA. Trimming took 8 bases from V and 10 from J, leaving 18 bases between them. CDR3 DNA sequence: TGCAGCCGAAAGCGGACCGCTAGGGAGCAGTTCTTC. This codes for CSRKRTAREQFF.

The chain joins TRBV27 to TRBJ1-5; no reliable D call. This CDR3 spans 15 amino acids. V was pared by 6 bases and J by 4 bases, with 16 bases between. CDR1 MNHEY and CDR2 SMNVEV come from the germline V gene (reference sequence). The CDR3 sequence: CASSSRALGNQPQHF. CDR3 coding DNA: TGTGCCAGCAGCTCCCGGGCCCTAGGGAATCAGCCCCAGCATTTT.

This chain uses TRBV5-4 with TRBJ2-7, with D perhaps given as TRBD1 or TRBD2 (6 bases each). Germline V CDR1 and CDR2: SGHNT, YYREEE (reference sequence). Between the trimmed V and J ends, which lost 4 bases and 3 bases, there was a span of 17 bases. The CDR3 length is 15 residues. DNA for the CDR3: TGTGCCAGCAGCCGAGGGGGAGGCTTTTACTACGAGCAGTACTTC. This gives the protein CASSRGGGFYYEQYF.

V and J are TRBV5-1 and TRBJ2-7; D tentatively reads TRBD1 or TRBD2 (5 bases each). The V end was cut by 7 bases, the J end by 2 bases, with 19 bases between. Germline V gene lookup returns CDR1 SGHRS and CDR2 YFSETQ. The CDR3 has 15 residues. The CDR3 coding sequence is TGCGCCAGCTCCAACTCCGGGACGGGGACCTACGAGCAGTACTTC. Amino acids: CASSNSGTGTYEQYF.

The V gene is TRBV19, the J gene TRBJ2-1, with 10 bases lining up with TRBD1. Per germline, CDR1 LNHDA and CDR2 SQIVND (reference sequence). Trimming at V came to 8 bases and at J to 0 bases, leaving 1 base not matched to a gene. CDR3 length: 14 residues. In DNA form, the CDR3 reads TGTGCCAGTCGGGACAGGGGCTCCTACAATGAGCAGTTCTTC. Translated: CASRDRGSYNEQFF.

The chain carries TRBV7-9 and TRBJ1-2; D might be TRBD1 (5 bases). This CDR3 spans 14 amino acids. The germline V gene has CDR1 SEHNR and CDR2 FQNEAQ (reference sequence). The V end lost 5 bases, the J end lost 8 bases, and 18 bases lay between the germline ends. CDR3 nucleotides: TGTGCCAGCAGCCCCATTGGGGACGCGGGGGGCTACACCTTC. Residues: CASSPIGDAGGYTF.

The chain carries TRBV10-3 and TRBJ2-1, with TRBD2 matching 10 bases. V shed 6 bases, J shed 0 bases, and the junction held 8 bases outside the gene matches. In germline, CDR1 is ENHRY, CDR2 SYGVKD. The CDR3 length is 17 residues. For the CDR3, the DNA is TGTGCCATCAGGGCTAGCGGGGGCATGAGCTCCTACAATGAGCAGTTCTTC. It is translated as CAIRASGGMSSYNEQFF.

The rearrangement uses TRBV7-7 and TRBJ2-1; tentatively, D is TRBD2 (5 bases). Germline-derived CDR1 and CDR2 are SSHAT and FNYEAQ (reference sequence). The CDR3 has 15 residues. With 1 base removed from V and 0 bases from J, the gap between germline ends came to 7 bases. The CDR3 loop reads CASSLDGSSYNEQFF. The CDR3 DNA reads TGTGCCAGCAGCTTAGATGGGAGCTCCTACAATGAGCAGTTCTTC.

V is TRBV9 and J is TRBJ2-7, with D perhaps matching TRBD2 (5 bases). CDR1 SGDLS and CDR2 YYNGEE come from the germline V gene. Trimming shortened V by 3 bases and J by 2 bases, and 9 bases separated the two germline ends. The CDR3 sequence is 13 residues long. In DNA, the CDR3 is TGTGCCAGCAGCGCCGGGATTGCCTACGAGCAGTACTTC. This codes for CASSAGIAYEQYF.

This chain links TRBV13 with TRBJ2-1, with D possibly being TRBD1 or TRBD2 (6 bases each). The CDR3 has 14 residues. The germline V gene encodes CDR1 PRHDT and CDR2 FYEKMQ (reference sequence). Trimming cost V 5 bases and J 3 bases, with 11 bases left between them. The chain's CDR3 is CASSLGGLYNEQFF. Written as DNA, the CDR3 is TGTGCCAGCAGCCTCGGGGGCCTCTACAATGAGCAGTTCTTC.

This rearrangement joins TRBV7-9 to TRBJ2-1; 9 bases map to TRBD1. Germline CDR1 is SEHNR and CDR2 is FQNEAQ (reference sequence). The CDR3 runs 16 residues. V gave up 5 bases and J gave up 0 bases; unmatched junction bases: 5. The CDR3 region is CASSPDRGISYNEQFF. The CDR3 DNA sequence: TGTGCCAGCAGCCCCGACAGGGGGATCTCCTACAATGAGCAGTTCTTC.

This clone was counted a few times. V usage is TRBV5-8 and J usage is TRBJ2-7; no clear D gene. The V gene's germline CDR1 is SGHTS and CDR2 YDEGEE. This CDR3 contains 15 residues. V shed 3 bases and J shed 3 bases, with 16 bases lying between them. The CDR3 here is CASSYRASSHYEQYF. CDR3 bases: TGTGCCAGCAGCTACCGGGCCTCATCACACTACGAGCAGTACTTC.

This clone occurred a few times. The CDR3 spells CASKVKGQVILNTEAFF. The CDR3 bases are TGTGCCAGCAAGGTAAAGGGACAGGTAATTTTGAACACTGAAGCTTTCTTT. The V call is TRBV2, the J call TRBJ1-1, with 8 nucleotides matching TRBD1. Trimming removed 7 bases from V and 0 bases from J; junction bases left unmatched: 13. This CDR3 contains 17 residues. The germline V gene encodes CDR1 SNHLY and CDR2 FYNNEI.

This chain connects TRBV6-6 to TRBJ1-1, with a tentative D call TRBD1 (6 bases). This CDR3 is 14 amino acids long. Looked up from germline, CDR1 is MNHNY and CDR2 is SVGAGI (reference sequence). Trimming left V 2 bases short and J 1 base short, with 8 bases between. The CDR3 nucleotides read TGTGCCAGCAGTTACACAGGGTCGAACACTGAAGCTTTCTTT. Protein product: CASSYTGSNTEAFF.

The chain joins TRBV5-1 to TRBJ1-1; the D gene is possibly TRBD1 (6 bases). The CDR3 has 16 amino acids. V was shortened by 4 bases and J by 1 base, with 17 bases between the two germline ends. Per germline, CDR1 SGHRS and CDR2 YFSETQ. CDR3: CASSHKTGAGNTEAFF. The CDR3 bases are TGCGCCAGCAGCCACAAGACAGGCGCGGGGAACACTGAAGCTTTCTTT.

Here the CDR3 reads CASSFEGALGYTF. Written as DNA, the CDR3 is TGTGCCAGCAGTTTCGAGGGGGCGTTAGGCTACACCTTC. The chain combines TRBV27 with TRBJ1-2; 7 bases are a match to TRBD1. V lost 3 bases and J lost 8; bases outside the gene matches: 6. CDR3 size: 13 residues. The V gene's germline CDR1 is MNHEY and CDR2 SMNVEV (reference sequence).

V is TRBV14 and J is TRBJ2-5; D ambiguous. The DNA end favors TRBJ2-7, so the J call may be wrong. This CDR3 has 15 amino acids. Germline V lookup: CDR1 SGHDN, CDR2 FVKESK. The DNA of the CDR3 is TGTGCCAGCAGCCCCATTACGGGCGTGACCTACGAGCAGTACTTC. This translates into CASSPITGVTYEQYF.